This T cell receptor beta chain was recorded in a study of blood T cell repertoires in COVID-19. The wider study: Sources were T cells, B-cell-depleted T cells, or PBMCs; the material itself was cDNA or gDNA.

The CDR3 is 18 amino acids. Germline CDR1 MDHEN, CDR2 SYDVKM. The trim removed 8 bases at V and 6 bases at J, leaving 15 bases unmatched. Sequencing used immunoSEQ multiplex PCR; TCRdb keeps in-frame clones, though not all of them. The sample yields about 190,000 clones, more than 60% seen once. The chain has TRBV28 and TRBJ2-2, with TRBD2 matching over 13 bases. The sequenced material came from peripheral blood. The source of this sequence is a woman in her 50s with acute or convalescent COVID-19. The CDR3 here is CASLLSRLAGGISGELFF. CDR3 DNA: TGTGCCAGCCTACTCTCGAGACTAGCGGGAGGAATTTCCGGGGAGCTGTTTTTT.